Listed here are 12 T cell receptor beta chains from one sample, sequenced in a study of blood T cell repertoires in COVID-19. The table came from immunoSEQ multiplex PCR; TCRdb's copy has only in-frame clones and leaves some out. The table includes fewer than 250,000 clones, about four fifths detected once. The sample consisted of peripheral blood. The receptors were gathered from a woman between 40 and 55 years old with active or convalescent COVID-19.

The chain joins TRBV3-1 (or the pseudogene TRBV3-2) to TRBJ2-2; a possible D gene is TRBD1 (6 bases). CDR1 and CDR2 from the germline V gene are LGHDT and YNNKEL (reference sequence). The V gene lost 5 bases and the J gene lost 6 bases, with 16 bases spanning the gap. This CDR3 contains 15 residues. CDR3 in amino acids: CASSDPGGNAGELFF. The CDR3 coding sequence is TGTGCCAGCAGCGATCCTGGGGGCAACGCCGGGGAGCTGTTTTTT.

This clone occurred a few times. The chain uses TRBV5-1 and TRBJ2-1; TRBD1 aligns across 8 bases. Trimming took 4 bases from V and 3 from J; bases not matched to a gene: 6. The CDR3 extends over 15 amino acids. Germline assignment: CDR1 SGHRS and CDR2 YFSETQ. CDR3 amino acids: CASSRGQGNYNEQFF. CDR3 bases: TGCGCCAGCAGCCGAGGACAGGGAAACTACAATGAGCAGTTCTTC.

V gene TRBV27 combines with J gene TRBJ2-3; D unclear. This CDR3 has 12 residues. Germline V lookup: CDR1 MNHEY, CDR2 SMNVEV (reference sequence). Trimming stripped 5 bases from V and 7 bases from J, with 10 bases between. The CDR3 here is CASSRTSYTQYF. Here the CDR3 DNA reads TGTGCCAGCAGTCGTACTTCTTATACGCAGTATTTT.

The chain links TRBV28 to TRBJ1-5; 7 bases align to TRBD1. Germline V gives CDR1 MDHEN, CDR2 SYDVKM. This CDR3 has 16 amino acids. The V segment lost 2 bases and the J segment 7 bases; nucleotides outside the gene matches: 11. CDR3 in DNA: TGTGCCAGCAGTTTAAACGGGTACAGGGGTTCACAGCCCCAGCATTTT. As protein: CASSLNGYRGSQPQHF.

The rearrangement joins TRBV21-1 to TRBJ2-2; the D call in the table, TRBD2, was not verified against the DNA. TRBV21-1 is annotated as a pseudogene. This CDR3 comprises 18 residues. The chain's CDR3 is CASSLRTSGGPYTGELFF. In DNA form, the CDR3 reads TGTGCCAGCAGCCTTCGGACTAGCGGGGGCCCCTACACCGGGGAGCTGTTTTTT.

The chain uses TRBV5-1 and TRBJ2-1; 11 bases map to TRBD2. CDR3 length: 15 amino acids. Germline CDR1 and CDR2: SGHRS and YFSETQ. After removal of 0 bases from V and 9 bases from J, the junction contained 5 bases not matched to a gene. As DNA, the CDR3 is TGCGCCAGCAGCTTGGCTACTAGCGGGAGCGGTGAGCAGTTCTTC. It codes for CASSLATSGSGEQFF.

V usage is TRBV5-5 and J usage is TRBJ1-2, with 10 nucleotides matching TRBD1. From germline, CDR1 is SGHKS and CDR2 YYEKEE (reference sequence). With 2 bases clipped from V and 6 bases from J, the junction kept 4 bases outside the gene matches. The CDR3 totals 14 residues. The CDR3 bases are TGTGCCAGCAGCTTCGACAGGGGGCGCGATGGCTACACCTTC. Translation: CASSFDRGRDGYTF.

V and J are TRBV14 and TRBJ1-2, with 9 bases identical to TRBD1. There are 14 residues in the CDR3. V was pared by 2 bases and J by 8 bases, with 6 bases of the junction left unmatched. Per germline, CDR1 SGHDN and CDR2 FVKESK. CDR3 protein: CASSQLGQGYGYTF. In DNA, the CDR3 is TGTGCCAGCAGCCAACTAGGACAGGGGTACGGCTACACCTTC. Full variable domain (outside the CDR3, taken from reference TRBV14 and TRBJ1-2): EAGVTQFPSHSVIEKGQTVTLRCDPISGHDNLYWYRRVMGKEIKFLLHFVKESKQDESGMPNNRFLAERTGGTYSTLKVQPAELEDSGVYFCASSQLGQGYGYTFGSGTRLTVV.

J is TRBJ2-2 and V is TRBV5-5, with TRBD2 as a possible D gene (6 bases). V was trimmed by 4 bases and J by 6 bases, leaving 19 bases between them. CDR1 and CDR2 (germline): SGHKS, YYEKEE (reference sequence). The CDR3 has 16 residues. Here the CDR3 DNA reads TGTGCCAGCAGCAAATCTGGGCAAGTAGCGGCCGGGGAGCTGTTTTTT. It specifies CASSKSGQVAAGELFF.

This rearrangement joins TRBV30 to TRBJ1-3; a weak D match, TRBD1 (5 bases). CDR1 and CDR2 (germline): GTSNPN, SVGIG (reference sequence). The length of the CDR3 is 13 residues. Between the trimmed V and J ends, which lost 5 bases and 1 base, there was a span of 9 bases. CDR3 sequence reads: CAWEQDSGNTIYF. Here the CDR3 DNA reads TGTGCCTGGGAACAGGATTCTGGAAACACCATATATTTT.

V and J are TRBV2 and TRBJ1-2; TRBD1 matches at 9 bases. The germline gives CDR1 SNHLY, CDR2 FYNNEI. Trimming took 3 bases from V and 8 from J; bases not matched to a gene: 7. This CDR3 has 14 amino acids. The chain's CDR3 is CASSDRDRVRGYTF. The CDR3 DNA sequence: TGTGCCAGCAGTGATAGGGACAGGGTACGGGGCTACACCTTC.

This chain joins TRBV6-2 or TRBV6-3 and TRBJ1-2; D unresolved. CDR1 and CDR2 (germline): MNHEY, SVGEGT. V lost 0 bases and J 4 bases, leaving 6 bases between the germline ends. The CDR3 runs to 13 residues. DNA for the CDR3: TGTGCCAGCAGTTACTCGACGGGCTATGGCTACACCTTC. Protein product: CASSYSTGYGYTF.